This T cell receptor (beta chain) originates from a study of T cell repertoires in cytomegalovirus infection. Overall study findings and caveats: CMV-specific HLA-C-restricted TCR beta clonotypes dominated the ex vivo response. Cumulated frequencies of public TCR beta families served to identify carriers of CMV plus the relevant HLA.

As concerns this clonotype: Its target is not known.

TCRdb called the reads again in MiXCR, with one record for every CDR3 protein. The table shows around 110,000 distinct CDR3 sequences, with around a tenth occurring only once. V lost 1 base and J lost 7, with 13 bases in between. The CDR3 totals 15 residues. CDR1 and CDR2 (germline): SGHVS, FQNEAQ. Sequencing input: PBMCs, sequenced either directly or after in vitro stimulation (not recorded which). The chain couples TRBV7-8 to TRBJ2-2; weak D call: TRBD2 (6 bases). The sequence was obtained from a human donor in good health (CMV status not recorded). Some clones in this sample may be carry-over from other donors' samples. Here the CDR3 reads CASSLGGRRGGELFF. CDR3 DNA sequence: TGTGCCAGCAGCTTAGGGGGGAGGCGGGGCGGGGAGCTGTTTTTT. Complete variable domain (other parts from reference TRBV7-8 and TRBJ2-2): GAGVSQSPRYKVAKRGQDVALRCDPISGHVSLFWYQQALGQGPEFLTYFQNEAQLDKSGLPSDRFFAERPEGSVSTLKIQRTQQEDSAVYLCASSLGGRRGGELFFGEGSRLTVL.